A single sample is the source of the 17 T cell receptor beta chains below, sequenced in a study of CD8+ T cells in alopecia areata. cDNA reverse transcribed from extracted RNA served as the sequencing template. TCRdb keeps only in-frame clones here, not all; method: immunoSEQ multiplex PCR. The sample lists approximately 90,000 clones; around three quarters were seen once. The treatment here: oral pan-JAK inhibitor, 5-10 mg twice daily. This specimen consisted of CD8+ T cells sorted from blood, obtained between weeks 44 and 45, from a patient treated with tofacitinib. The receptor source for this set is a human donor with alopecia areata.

CDR3 in amino acids: CAWSSGTTTDTQYF. CDR3 sequence (DNA): TGTGCCTGGAGTTCCGGGACTACCACAGATACGCAGTATTTT. The J gene is TRBJ2-3, the V gene TRBV30; 7 nucleotides match TRBD2. The V gene's germline CDR1 is GTSNPN and CDR2 SVGIG (reference sequence). CDR3 size: 14 residues. The V and J ends lost 2 bases and 2 bases, in that order; junction bases with no gene match: 4.

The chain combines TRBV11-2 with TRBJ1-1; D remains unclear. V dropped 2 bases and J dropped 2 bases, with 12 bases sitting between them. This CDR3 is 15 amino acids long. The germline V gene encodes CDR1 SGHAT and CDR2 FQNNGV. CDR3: CASSLRMDSNTEAFF. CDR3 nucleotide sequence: TGTGCCAGCAGCTTAAGAATGGATAGTAACACTGAAGCTTTCTTT.

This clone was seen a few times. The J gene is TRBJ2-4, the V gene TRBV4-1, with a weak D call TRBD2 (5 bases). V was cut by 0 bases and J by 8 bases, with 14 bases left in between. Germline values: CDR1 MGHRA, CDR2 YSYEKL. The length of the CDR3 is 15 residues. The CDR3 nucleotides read TGCGCCAGCAGCCAAGATTCGCGAGGGCGAGACATTCAGTACTTC. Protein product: CASSQDSRGRDIQYF.

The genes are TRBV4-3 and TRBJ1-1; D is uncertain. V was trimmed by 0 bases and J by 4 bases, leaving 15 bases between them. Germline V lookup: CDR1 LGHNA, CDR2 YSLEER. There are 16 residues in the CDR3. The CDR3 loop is CASSQDLFSEGTEAFF. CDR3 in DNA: TGCGCCAGCAGCCAAGATCTGTTTAGTGAGGGCACTGAAGCTTTCTTT.

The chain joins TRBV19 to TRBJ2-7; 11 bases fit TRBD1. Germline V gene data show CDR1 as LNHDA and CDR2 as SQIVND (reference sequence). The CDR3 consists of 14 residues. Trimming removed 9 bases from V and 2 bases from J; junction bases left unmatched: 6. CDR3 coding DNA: TGTGCCAGCCAAACGGGACAGGGGGCCTACGAGCAGTACTTC. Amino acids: CASQTGQGAYEQYF.

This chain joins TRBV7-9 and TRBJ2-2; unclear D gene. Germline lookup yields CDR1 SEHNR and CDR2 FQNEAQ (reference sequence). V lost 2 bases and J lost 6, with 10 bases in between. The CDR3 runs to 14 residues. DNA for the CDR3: TGTGCCAGCAGCTTACCAGTCATGGCCGGGGAGCTGTTTTTT. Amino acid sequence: CASSLPVMAGELFF. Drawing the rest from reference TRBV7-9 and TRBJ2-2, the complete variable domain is DTGVSQNPRHKITKRGQNVTFRCDPISEHNRLYWYRQTLGQGPEFLTYFQNEAQLEKSRLLSDRFSAERPKGSFSTLEIQRTEQGDSAMYLCASSLPVMAGELFFGEGSRLTVL.

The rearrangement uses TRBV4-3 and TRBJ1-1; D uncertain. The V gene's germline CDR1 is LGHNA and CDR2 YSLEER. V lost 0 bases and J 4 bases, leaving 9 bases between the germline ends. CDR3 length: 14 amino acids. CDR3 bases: TGCGCCAGCAGCCAAGATAGGGTGAGCACTGAAGCTTTCTTT. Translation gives CASSQDRVSTEAFF.

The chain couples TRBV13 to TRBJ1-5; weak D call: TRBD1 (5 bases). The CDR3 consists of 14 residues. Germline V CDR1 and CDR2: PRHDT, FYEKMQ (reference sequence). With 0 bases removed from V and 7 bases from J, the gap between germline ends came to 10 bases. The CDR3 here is CASSLGGGRQPQHF. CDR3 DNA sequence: TGTGCCAGCAGCTTAGGCGGGGGGAGGCAGCCCCAGCATTTT.

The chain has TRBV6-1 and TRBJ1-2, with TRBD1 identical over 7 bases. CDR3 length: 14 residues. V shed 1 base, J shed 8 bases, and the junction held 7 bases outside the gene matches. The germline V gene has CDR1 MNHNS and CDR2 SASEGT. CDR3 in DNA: TGTGCCAGCAGTGAAGACAGGGGCCTACTCGGCTACACCTTC. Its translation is CASSEDRGLLGYTF.

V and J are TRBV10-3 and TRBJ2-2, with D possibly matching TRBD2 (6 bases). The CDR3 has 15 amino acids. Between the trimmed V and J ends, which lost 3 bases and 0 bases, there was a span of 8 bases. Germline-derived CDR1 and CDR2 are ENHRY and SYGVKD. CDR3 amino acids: CAISDSGANTGELFF. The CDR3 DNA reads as TGTGCCATCAGTGATTCGGGGGCGAACACCGGGGAGCTGTTTTTT.

CDR3 bases: TGTGCCAGCTCATCCCCAGAGTCTAATGAAAAACTGTTTTTT. This sequence encodes CASSSPESNEKLFF. This rearrangement joins TRBV18 to TRBJ1-4; the D is unclear. V was cut by 5 bases and J by 3 bases, with 10 bases left in between. Germline loops: CDR1 KGHSH, CDR2 LQKENI. The CDR3 is 14 residues long.

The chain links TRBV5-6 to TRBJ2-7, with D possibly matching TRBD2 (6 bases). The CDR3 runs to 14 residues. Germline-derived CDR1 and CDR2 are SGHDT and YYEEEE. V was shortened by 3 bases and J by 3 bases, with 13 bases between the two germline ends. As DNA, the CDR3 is TGTGCCAGCAGCTCCGGGGGAAGGGGCTACGAGCAGTACTTC. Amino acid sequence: CASSSGGRGYEQYF.

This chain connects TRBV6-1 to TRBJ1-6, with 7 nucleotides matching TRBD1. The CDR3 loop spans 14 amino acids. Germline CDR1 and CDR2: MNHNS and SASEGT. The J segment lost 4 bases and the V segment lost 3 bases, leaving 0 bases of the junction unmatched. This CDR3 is CASSDRGYNSPLHF. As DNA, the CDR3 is TGTGCCAGCAGTGACAGGGGGTATAATTCACCCCTCCACTTT.

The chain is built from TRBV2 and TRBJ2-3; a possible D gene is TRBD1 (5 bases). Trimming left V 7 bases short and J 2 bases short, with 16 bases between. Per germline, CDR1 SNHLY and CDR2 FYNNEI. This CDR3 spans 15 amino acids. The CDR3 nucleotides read TGTGCCAGCACTCAGGGCATGGGGCACACAGATACGCAGTATTTT. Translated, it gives CASTQGMGHTDTQYF.

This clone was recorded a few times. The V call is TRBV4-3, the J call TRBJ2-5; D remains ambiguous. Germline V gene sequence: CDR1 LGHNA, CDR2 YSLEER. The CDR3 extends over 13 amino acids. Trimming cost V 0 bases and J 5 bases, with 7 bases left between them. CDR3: CASSQEGWETQYF. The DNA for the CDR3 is TGCGCCAGCAGCCAAGAGGGGTGGGAGACCCAGTACTTC.

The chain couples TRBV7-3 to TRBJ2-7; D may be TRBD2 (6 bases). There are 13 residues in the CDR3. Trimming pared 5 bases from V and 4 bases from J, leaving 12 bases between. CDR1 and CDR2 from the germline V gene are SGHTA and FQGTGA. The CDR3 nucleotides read TGTGCCAGCAGCGACGGGACTGGGTACGAGCAGTACTTC. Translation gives CASSDGTGYEQYF. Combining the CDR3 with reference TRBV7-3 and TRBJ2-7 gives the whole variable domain GAGVSQTPSNKVTEKGKYVELRCDPISGHTALYWYRQSLGQGPEFLIYFQGTGAADDSGLPNDRFFAVRPEGSVSTLKIQRTERGDSAVYLCASSDGTGYEQYFGPGTRLTVT.

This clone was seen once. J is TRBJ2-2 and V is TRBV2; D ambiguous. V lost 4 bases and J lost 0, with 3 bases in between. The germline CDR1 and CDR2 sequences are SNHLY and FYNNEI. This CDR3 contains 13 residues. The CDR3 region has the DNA TGTGCCAGCAGTGCGGCGAACACCGGGGAGCTGTTTTTT. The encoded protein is CASSAANTGELFF.